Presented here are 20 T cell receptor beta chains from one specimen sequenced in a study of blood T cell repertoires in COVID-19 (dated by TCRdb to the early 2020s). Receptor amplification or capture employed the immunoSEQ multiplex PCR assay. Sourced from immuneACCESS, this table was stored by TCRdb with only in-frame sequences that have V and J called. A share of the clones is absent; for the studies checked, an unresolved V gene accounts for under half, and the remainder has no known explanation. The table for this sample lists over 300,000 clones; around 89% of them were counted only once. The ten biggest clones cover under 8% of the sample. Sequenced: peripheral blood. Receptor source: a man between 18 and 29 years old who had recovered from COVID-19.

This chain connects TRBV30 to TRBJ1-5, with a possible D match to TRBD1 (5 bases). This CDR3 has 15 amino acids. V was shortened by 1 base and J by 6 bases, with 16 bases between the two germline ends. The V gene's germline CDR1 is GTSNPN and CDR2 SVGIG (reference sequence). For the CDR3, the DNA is TGTGCCTGGAGTGGGCAGGGAGGGTCCCTTCAGCCCCAGCATTTT. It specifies CAWSGQGGSLQPQHF.

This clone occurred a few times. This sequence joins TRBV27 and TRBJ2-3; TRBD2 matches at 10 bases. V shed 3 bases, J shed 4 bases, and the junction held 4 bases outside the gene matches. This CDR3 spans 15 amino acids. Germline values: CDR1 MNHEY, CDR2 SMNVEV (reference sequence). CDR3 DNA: TGTGCCAGCAGTTTCGATCTAGCGGGAGCAGATACGCAGTATTTT. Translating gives CASSFDLAGADTQYF.

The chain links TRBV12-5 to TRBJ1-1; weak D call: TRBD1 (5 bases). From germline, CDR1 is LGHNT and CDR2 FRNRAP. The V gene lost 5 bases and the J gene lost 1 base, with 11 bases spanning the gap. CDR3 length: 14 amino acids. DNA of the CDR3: TGTGCTAGTGGTCCAAAGACAGAGAACACTGAAGCTTTCTTT. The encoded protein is CASGPKTENTEAFF.

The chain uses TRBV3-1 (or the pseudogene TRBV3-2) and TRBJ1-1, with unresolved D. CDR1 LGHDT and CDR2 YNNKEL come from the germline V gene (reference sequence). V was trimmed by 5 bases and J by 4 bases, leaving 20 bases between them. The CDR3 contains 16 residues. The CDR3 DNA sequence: TGTGCCAGCAGCGCTCGGGGTGCGACGCGTGGCACTGAAGCTTTCTTT. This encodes CASSARGATRGTEAFF.

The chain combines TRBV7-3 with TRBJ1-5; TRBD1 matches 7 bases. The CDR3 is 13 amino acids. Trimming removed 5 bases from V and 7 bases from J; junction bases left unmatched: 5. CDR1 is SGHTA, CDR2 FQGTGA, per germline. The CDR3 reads CASSLVQGQPQHF. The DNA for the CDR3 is TGTGCCAGCAGCCTTGTACAGGGGCAGCCCCAGCATTTT.

In DNA form, the CDR3 reads TGTGCCAGCAGCCCTCACCGGGACTATGGCTACACCTTC. Residues: CASSPHRDYGYTF. The chain couples TRBV7-3 to TRBJ1-2, with unresolved D. Trimming shortened V by 5 bases and J by 3 bases, and 10 bases separated the two germline ends. The CDR3 loop spans 13 amino acids. The V gene's germline CDR1 is SGHTA and CDR2 FQGTGA.

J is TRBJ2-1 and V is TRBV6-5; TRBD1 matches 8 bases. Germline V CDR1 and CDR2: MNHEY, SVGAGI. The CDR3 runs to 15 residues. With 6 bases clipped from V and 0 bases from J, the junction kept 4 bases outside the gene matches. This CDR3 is CASSLTGGSYNEQFF. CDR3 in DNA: TGTGCCAGCAGCTTAACAGGGGGCTCCTACAATGAGCAGTTCTTC.

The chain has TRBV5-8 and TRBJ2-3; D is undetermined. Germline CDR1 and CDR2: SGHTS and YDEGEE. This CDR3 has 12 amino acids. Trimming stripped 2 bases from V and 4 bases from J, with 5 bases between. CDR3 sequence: CASSFRADTQYF. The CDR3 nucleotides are TGTGCCAGCAGCTTTCGAGCAGATACGCAGTATTTT.

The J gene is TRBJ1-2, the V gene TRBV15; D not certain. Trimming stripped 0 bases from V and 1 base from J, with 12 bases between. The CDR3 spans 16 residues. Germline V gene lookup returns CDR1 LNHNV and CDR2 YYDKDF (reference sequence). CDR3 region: CATSREFTEINYGYTF. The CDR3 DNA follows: TGTGCCACCAGCAGAGAATTCACAGAGATTAACTATGGCTACACCTTC.

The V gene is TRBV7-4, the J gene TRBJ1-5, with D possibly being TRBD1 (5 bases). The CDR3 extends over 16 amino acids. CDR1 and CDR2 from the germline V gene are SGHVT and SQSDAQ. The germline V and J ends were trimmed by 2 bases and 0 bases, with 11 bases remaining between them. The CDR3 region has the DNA TGTGCCAGCAGCTTACTTCCCCAGGGTAGCAATCAGCCCCAGCATTTT. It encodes CASSLLPQGSNQPQHF.

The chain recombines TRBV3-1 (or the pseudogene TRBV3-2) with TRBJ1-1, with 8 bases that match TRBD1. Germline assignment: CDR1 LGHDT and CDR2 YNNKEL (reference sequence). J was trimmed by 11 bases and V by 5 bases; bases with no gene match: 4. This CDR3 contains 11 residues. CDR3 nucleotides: TGTGCCAGCAGCACGGGACAGGACGCTTTCTTT. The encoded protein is CASSTGQDAFF.

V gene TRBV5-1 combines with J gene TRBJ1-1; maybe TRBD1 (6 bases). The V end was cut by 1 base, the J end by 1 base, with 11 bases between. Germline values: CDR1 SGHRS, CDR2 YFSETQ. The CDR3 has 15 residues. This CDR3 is CASSLRGAGNTEAFF. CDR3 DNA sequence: TGCGCCAGCAGCTTGCGGGGGGCAGGGAACACTGAAGCTTTCTTT.

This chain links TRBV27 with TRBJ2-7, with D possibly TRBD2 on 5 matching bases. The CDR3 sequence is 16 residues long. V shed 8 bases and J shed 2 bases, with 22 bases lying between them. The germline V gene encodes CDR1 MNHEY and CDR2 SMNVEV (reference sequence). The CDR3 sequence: CASGLPGSRFPYEQYF. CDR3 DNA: TGTGCCAGCGGACTCCCGGGGAGCCGGTTCCCCTACGAGCAGTACTTC.

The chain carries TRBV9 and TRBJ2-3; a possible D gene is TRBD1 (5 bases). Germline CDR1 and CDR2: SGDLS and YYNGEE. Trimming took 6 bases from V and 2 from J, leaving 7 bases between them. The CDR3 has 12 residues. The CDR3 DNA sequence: TGTGCCAGCAAACAGGTCACAGATACGCAGTATTTT. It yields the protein CASKQVTDTQYF.

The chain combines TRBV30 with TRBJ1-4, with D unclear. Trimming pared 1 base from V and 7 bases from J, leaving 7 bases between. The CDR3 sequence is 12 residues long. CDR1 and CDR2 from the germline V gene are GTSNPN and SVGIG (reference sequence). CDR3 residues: CAWSERGEKLFF. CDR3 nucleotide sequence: TGTGCCTGGAGTGAACGGGGTGAAAAACTGTTTTTT.

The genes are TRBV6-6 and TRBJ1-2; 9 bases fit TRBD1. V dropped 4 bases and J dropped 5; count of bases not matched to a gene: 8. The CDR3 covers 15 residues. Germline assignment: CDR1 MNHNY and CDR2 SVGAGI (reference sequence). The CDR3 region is CASSWNRGLTYGYTF. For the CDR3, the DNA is TGTGCCAGCAGTTGGAACAGGGGGCTAACTTATGGCTACACCTTC.

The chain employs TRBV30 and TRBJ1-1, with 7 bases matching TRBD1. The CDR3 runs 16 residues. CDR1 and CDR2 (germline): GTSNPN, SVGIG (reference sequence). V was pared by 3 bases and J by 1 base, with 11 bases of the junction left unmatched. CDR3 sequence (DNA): TGTGCCTGGAGGTCCCCCCAGGCAGGGGGGAACACTGAAGCTTTCTTT. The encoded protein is CAWRSPQAGGNTEAFF.

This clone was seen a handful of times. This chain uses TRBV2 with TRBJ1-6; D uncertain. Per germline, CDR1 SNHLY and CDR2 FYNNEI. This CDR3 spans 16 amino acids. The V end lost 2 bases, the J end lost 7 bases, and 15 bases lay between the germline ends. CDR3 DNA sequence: TGTGCCAGCAGTGAAAGTTTACGGGGATTGAATTCACCCCTCCACTTT. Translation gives CASSESLRGLNSPLHF.

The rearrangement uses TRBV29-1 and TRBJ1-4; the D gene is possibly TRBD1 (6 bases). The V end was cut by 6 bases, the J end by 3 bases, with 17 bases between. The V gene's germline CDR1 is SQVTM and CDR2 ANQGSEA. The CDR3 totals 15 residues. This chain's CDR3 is CSVHSPGEANEKLFF. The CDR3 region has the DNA TGCAGCGTCCACAGCCCAGGGGAAGCTAATGAAAAACTGTTTTTT.

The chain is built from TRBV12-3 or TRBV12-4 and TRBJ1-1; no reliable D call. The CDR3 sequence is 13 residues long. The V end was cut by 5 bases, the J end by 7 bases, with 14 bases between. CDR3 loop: CASSPGVTGEAFF. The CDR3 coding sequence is TGTGCCAGCAGTCCCGGGGTAACGGGTGAAGCTTTCTTT.